The clone carrying this T cell receptor beta chain was detected many times. Its antigen remains unidentified. TCRdb reanalysed the RT-PCR reads using MiXCR and keeps one entry per CDR3 protein. The sample lists over 450,000 distinct CDR3 sequences, 13% occurring once. The V end was cut by 6 bases, the J end by 3 bases, with 15 bases between. Germline CDR1 reads DFQATT; CDR2 reads SNEGSKA (reference sequence). The CDR3 contains 14 residues. This sample was taken from a study of response to subunit inactivated influenza vaccine. Study-wide results and caveats: There was a suggestion from the authors that each seasonal influenza vaccination recruits few new T cells.

Sequences were derived from PBMCs from blood, sampled more than 35 days after vaccination. The chain combines TRBV20-1 with TRBJ2-4; a possible D gene is TRBD1 (6 bases). This clonotype was sampled from a man aged 50 or older who received an inactivated influenza vaccine. CDR3 sequence reads: CSAMDSNLKNIQYF. Here the CDR3 DNA reads TGCAGTGCCATGGACAGTAATCTCAAAAACATTCAGTACTTC.